This T cell receptor beta chain was found in a study of chemoradiotherapy in HPV16-positive cancers. On the study more broadly: Candidate HPV-specific T-cell clones and common TCR motifs came from functional assays in two HPV16-positive patients.

This clone was seen only once. Its specificity is not known. Trimming removed 2 bases from V and 5 bases from J, with 7 bases in between. Germline V gives CDR1 ENHRY, CDR2 SYGVKD. The CDR3 has 13 amino acids. This table comes from immunoSEQ multiplex PCR, and its TCRdb copy is limited to in-frame clones, with some not included. The repertoire holds 10,000 or so clones, with 65% to 85% as singletons. General study findings and limits: During treatment, candidate HPV-specific clones and E7-related motifs expanded in tumor. HPV-specific T cells were functionally defined from only a couple of HPV16-positive patients.

This specimen consisted of blood, obtained from a patient who underwent chemoradiotherapy. This clonotype was sampled from a human donor with HPV-associated anogenital cancer. This chain links TRBV10-3 with TRBJ2-1; D remains ambiguous. In nucleotides, the CDR3 is TGTGCCATCAGTGAGGGCACAGACAATGAGCAGTTCTTC. Translation gives CAISEGTDNEQFF.